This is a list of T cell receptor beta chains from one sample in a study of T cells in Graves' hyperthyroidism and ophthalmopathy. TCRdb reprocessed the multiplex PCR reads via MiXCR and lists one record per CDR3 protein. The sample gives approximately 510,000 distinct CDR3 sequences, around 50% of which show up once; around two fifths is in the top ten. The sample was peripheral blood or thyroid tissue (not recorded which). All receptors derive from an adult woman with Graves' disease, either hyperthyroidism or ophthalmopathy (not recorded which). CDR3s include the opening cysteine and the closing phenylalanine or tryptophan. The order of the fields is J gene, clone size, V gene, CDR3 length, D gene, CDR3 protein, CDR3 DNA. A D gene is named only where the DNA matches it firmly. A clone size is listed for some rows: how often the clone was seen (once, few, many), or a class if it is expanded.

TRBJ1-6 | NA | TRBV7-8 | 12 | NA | CASSALQSPLHF | TGTGCCAGCAGCGCACTGCAATCACCCCTCCACTTT
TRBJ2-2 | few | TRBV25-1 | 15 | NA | CASSLARAGAGELFF | TGTGCCAGCAGTCTAGCGCGAGCAGGGGCCGGGGAGCTGTTTTTT
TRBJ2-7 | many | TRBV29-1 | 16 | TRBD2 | CSVAPLGGDFSYEQYF | TGCAGCGTTGCGCCATTGGGGGGGGACTTCTCCTACGAGCAGTACTTC
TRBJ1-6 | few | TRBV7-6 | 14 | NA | CASSIDLNNSPLHF | TGTGCCAGCAGCATCGACCTGAATAATTCACCCCTCCACTTT
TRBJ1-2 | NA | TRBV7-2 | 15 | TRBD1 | CASSNRDRGPYGYTF | TGTGCCAGCAGCAACCGGGACAGGGGTCCCTATGGCTACACCTTC
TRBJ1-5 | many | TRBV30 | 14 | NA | CAWSGARGNQPQHF | TGTGCCTGGAGTGGGGCAAGGGGGAATCAGCCCCAGCATTTT
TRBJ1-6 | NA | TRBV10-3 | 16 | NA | CAISESRQGLNSPLHF | TGTGCCATCAGTGAGTCCCGGCAGGGTCTTAATTCACCCCTCCACTTT
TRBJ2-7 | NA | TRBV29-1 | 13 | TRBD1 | CSVRDRGPYEQYF | TGCAGCGTCCGGGACAGGGGTCCCTACGAGCAGTACTTC
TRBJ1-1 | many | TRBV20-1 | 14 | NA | CSASSRGLTSEAFF | TGCAGTGCTTCTTCTCGGGGACTGACCTCTGAAGCTTTCTTT
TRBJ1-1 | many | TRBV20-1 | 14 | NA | CSARSGGVGTEAFF | TGCAGTGCTAGGTCGGGGGGGGTCGGCACTGAAGCTTTCTTT
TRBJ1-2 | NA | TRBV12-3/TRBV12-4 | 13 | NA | CASRTTAVYGYTF | TGTGCCAGCAGGACTACGGCAGTCTATGGCTACACCTTC
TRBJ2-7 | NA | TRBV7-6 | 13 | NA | CASSLGAIYEQYF | TGTGCCAGCAGCTTAGGGGCCATCTACGAGCAGTACTTC
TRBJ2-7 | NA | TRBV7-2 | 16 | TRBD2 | CASSEGTSGPLGEQYF | TGTGCCAGCAGCGAAGGTACTAGCGGCCCCTTAGGGGAGCAGTACTTC
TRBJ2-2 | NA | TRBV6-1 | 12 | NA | CAGGTVTGELFF | TGTGCCGGCGGGACAGTGACTGGGGAGCTGTTTTTT
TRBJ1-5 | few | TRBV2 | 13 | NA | CASSERIVQPQHF | TGTGCCAGCAGTGAAAGAATTGTGCAGCCCCAGCATTTT
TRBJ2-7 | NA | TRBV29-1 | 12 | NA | CSLKTGPYEQYF | TGCAGCTTGAAAACAGGACCCTACGAGCAGTACTTC
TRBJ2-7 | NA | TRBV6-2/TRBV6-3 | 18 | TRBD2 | CASSRVVGLAGGGDEQYF | TGTGCCAGCAGTCGAGTAGTCGGACTAGCGGGAGGAGGGGACGAGCAGTACTTC
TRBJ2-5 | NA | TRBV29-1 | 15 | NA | CSVARTNGGRETQYF | TGCAGCGTTGCCCGGACCAATGGGGGTAGGGAGACCCAGTACTTC
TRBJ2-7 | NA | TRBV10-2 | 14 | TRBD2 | CASRSSGSFYEQYF | TGCGCCAGCCGTTCTAGCGGGAGTTTCTACGAGCAGTACTTC
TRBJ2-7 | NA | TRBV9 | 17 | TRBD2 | CASSPRSGLADSYEQYF | TGTGCCAGCAGCCCCCGATCGGGACTAGCGGACTCCTACGAGCAGTACTTC
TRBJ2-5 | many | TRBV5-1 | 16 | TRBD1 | CASSLGGQGGQETQYF | TGCGCCAGCAGCTTGGGGGGACAGGGGGGCCAAGAGACCCAGTACTTC
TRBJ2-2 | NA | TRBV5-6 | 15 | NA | CASSLGMGFPGELFF | TGTGCCAGCAGCTTGGGGATGGGCTTTCCCGGGGAGCTGTTTTTT